Listed below are T cell receptor beta chains from one sample, sequenced in a study of regulatory T cells in long-lasting Graves disease. TCRdb processed the multiplex PCR reads anew with MiXCR; each CDR3 protein has one entry. The data contain approximately 400,000 distinct CDR3 sequences, 14% to 15% of them singletons. This same sample was also part of a study on T cells in Graves' hyperthyroidism and ophthalmopathy.

The sequenced sample was peripheral blood mononuclear cells (PBMCs), obtained at new diagnosis, from a patient treated with antithyroid drugs. These receptors were taken from a woman aged 25 to 39 with Graves disease. The CDR3 runs from the conserved cysteine through the conserved F or W. A D gene is named only where the DNA matches it firmly. Clone sizes are given selectively: once, few, many, or a class where the clone is expanded.

clone_size,j_call,v_call,d_call,cdr3_aa,cdr3_nt
few,TRBJ1-2,TRBV9,-,CASSAGAGSYGYTF,TGTGCCAGCAGCGCGGGGGCAGGGTCCTATGGCTACACCTTC
many,TRBJ2-1,TRBV7-9,-,CASSRGTGLNEQFF,TGTGCCAGCAGCCGGGGGACTGGGCTAAATGAGCAGTTCTTC
many,TRBJ1-1,TRBV6-1,-,CASTRAFDTEAFF,TGTGCCAGCACTCGGGCGTTTGACACTGAAGCTTTCTTT
once,TRBJ1-2,TRBV20-1,-,CSARPMAGSHGYTF,TGCAGTGCTAGACCCATGGCGGGGAGCCATGGCTACACCTTC
many,TRBJ2-3,TRBV5-1,-,CASCYLDLGGDTQYF,TGCGCCAGCTGCTATTTAGACCTCGGAGGAGATACGCAGTATTTT
many,TRBJ2-7,TRBV6-5,TRBD1,CASSYAGGYEQYF,TGTGCCAGCAGTTACGCAGGGGGCTACGAGCAGTACTTC
-,TRBJ2-1,TRBV24-1,TRBD1,CATSDKTGTGRAEQFF,TGTGCCACCAGTGATAAAACCGGGACAGGACGGGCTGAGCAGTTCTTC
-,TRBJ2-3,TRBV20-1,-,CSARPGRGTDTQYF,TGCAGTGCTAGACCGGGACGAGGCACAGATACGCAGTATTTT
-,TRBJ2-7,TRBV4-1,TRBD2,CASSPQGLAGAFSPYEQYF,TGCGCCAGCAGCCCCCAGGGACTAGCGGGAGCCTTCAGCCCCTACGAGCAGTACTTC
many,TRBJ2-3,TRBV12-3/TRBV12-4,-,CASSLYTDTQYF,TGTGCCAGCAGTTTGTACACAGATACGCAGTATTTT
-,TRBJ2-2,TRBV30,TRBD1,CACNPGQGTGELFF,TGTGCCTGCAATCCGGGACAGGGCACCGGGGAGCTGTTTTTT
many,TRBJ2-1,TRBV6-2/TRBV6-3,-,CASSYLPRRNNEQFF,TGTGCCAGCAGTTACCTTCCCAGGAGAAACAATGAGCAGTTCTTC
few,TRBJ1-3,TRBV15,-,CATSRGGGGFISGNTIYF,TGTGCCACCAGCAGAGGAGGTGGGGGGTTCATCTCTGGAAACACCATATATTTT
few,TRBJ2-1,TRBV15,TRBD2,CATSRELAGNNEQFF,TGTGCCACCAGCAGAGAACTAGCGGGAAACAATGAGCAGTTCTTC
few,TRBJ2-1,TRBV5-1,-,CASSSNPDGAYNEQFF,TGCGCCAGCAGCTCCAATCCGGACGGGGCCTACAATGAGCAGTTCTTC
many,TRBJ2-2,TRBV30,-,CAWSVGINTGELFF,TGTGCCTGGAGTGTCGGGATTAACACCGGGGAGCTGTTTTTT
many,TRBJ2-7,TRBV5-8,TRBD1,CASSHDREIYEQYF,TGTGCCAGCAGTCATGACAGGGAAATCTACGAGCAGTACTTC
many,TRBJ1-5,TRBV6-2/TRBV6-3,-,CASSRDSSNQPQHF,TGTGCCAGCAGCAGAGACAGCAGCAATCAGCCCCAGCATTTT
many,TRBJ2-5,TRBV3-1,TRBD2,CASTSQPLAVVETQYF,TGTGCCAGCACCTCCCAACCACTAGCGGTTGTAGAGACCCAGTACTTC
few,TRBJ2-1,TRBV20-1,-,CSATPFGSYNEQFF,TGCAGCGCAACCCCCTTTGGCTCCTACAATGAGCAGTTCTTC
many,TRBJ1-2,TRBV30,-,CAWSLSGGEYGYTF,TGTGCCTGGAGCCTATCGGGAGGGGAGTATGGCTACACCTTC
many,TRBJ2-5,TRBV6-2/TRBV6-3,TRBD2,CASSYSGTSGSRETQYF,TGTGCCAGCAGTTACTCTGGGACTAGCGGGAGTAGAGAGACCCAGTACTTC
many,TRBJ1-5,TRBV12-3/TRBV12-4,TRBD1,CASSFRTGQGSQPQHF,TGTGCCAGCAGTTTTAGAACGGGACAGGGTAGCCAGCCCCAGCATTTT